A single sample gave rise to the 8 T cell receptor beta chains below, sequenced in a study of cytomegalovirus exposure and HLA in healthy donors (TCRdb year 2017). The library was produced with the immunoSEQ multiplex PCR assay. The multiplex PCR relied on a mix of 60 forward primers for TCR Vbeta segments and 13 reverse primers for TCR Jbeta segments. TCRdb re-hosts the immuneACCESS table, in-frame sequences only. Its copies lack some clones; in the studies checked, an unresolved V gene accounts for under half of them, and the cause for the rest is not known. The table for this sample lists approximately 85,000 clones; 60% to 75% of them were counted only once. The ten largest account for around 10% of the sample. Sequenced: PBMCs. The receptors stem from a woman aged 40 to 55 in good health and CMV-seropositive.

CDR3 residues: CAWDGGGARIGYTF. CDR3 nucleotides: TGTGCCTGGGACGGCGGGGGGGCACGAATTGGCTACACCTTC. This rearrangement joins TRBV30 to TRBJ1-2; a possible D gene is TRBD1 (6 bases). This CDR3 is built from 14 residues. CDR1 is GTSNPN, CDR2 SVGIG, per germline (reference sequence). Trimming cost V 5 bases and J 7 bases, with 20 bases left between them.

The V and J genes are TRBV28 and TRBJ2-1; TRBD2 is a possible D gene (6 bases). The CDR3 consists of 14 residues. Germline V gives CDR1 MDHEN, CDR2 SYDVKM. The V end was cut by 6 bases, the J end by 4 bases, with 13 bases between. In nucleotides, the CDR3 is TGTGCCAGCAGGAGGGACTTGACATACAATGAGCAGTTCTTC. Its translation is CASRRDLTYNEQFF. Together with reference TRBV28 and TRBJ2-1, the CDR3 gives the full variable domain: DVKVTQSSRYLVKRTGEKVFLECVQDMDHENMFWYRQDPGLGLRLIYFSYDVKMKEKGDIPEGYSVSREKKERFSLILESASTNQTSMYLCASRRDLTYNEQFFGPGTRLTVL.

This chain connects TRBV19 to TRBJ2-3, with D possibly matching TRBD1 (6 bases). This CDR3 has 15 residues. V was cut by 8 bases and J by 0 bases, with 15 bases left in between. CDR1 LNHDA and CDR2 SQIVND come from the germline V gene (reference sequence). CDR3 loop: CASGGLSPSTDTQYF. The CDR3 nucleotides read TGTGCCAGTGGGGGCCTTTCGCCTAGCACAGATACGCAGTATTTT.

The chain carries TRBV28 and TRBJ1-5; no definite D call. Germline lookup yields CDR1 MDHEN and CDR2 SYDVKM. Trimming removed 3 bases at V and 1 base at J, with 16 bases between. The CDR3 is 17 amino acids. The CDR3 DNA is TGTGCCAGCAGTTTTTCATCGGGGAGAGTGAGCAATCAGCCCCAGCATTTT. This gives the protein CASSFSSGRVSNQPQHF. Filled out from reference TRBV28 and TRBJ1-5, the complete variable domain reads DVKVTQSSRYLVKRTGEKVFLECVQDMDHENMFWYRQDPGLGLRLIYFSYDVKMKEKGDIPEGYSVSREKKERFSLILESASTNQTSMYLCASSFSSGRVSNQPQHFGDGTRLSIL.

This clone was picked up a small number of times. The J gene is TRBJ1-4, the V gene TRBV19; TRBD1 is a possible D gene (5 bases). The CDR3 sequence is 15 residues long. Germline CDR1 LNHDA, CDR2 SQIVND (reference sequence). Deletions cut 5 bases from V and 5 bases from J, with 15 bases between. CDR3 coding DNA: TGTGCCAGTAGTGCGACGACAGTGACGAATGAAAAACTGTTTTTT. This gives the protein CASSATTVTNEKLFF.

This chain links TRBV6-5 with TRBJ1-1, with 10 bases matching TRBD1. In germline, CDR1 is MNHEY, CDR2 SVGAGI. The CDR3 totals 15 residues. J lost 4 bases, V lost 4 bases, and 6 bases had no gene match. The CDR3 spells CASSSLGQGFTEAFF. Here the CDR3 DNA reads TGTGCCAGCAGTTCCCTGGGACAGGGGTTCACTGAAGCTTTCTTT.

The DNA of the CDR3 is TGTGCCAGCAGCAAAGGACAGGGGGCTTACAATCAGCCCCAGCATTTT. Amino acids: CASSKGQGAYNQPQHF. This sequence joins TRBV21-1 and TRBJ1-5; the table assigns TRBD1, which was not confirmed against the DNA. TRBV21-1 has pseudogene status. The CDR3 totals 16 residues.

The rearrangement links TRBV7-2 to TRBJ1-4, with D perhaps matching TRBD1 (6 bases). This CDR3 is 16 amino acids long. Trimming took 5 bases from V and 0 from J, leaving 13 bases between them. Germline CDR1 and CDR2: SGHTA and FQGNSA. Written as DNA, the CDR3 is TGTGCCAGCAGCCCTCGGACAGCTACAACTAATGAAAAACTGTTTTTT. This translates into CASSPRTATTNEKLFF. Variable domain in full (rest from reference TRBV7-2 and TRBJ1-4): GAGVSQSPSNKVTEKGKDVELRCDPISGHTALYWYRQSLGQGLEFLIYFQGNSAPDKSGLPSDRFSAERTGGSVSTLTIQRTQQEDSAVYLCASSPRTATTNEKLFFGSGTQLSVL.